These 25 T cell receptor beta chains were all obtained from the same sample, sequenced in a study of cytomegalovirus exposure and HLA in healthy donors. 60 Vbeta and 13 Jbeta primers were used in PCR. Here immunoSEQ multiplex PCR was the method, and the copy in TCRdb shows in-frame clones only, minus some. The repertoire holds around 150,000 clones, with 75% to 80% as singletons. The sequenced sample consisted of PBMCs. The receptors originated from a woman between 50 and 59 years old in good health and CMV-seropositive.

This clone has only a few counts. V gene TRBV18 combines with J gene TRBJ2-2; 9 bases are shared with TRBD1. The germline V gene encodes CDR1 KGHSH and CDR2 LQKENI. The CDR3 has 16 amino acids. V lost 0 bases, J lost 6 bases, and 5 bases stayed unmatched. In nucleotides, the CDR3 is TGTGCCAGCTCACCACCGGGGACAGGGAGCGCCGGGGAGCTGTTTTTT. Amino acids: CASSPPGTGSAGELFF.

The V gene is TRBV5-6, the J gene TRBJ2-7; possible D gene TRBD1, 5 bases. The ends were cut back, 2 bases at V and 2 bases at J, with 8 bases in the middle. The CDR3 spans 13 residues. Germline CDR1 reads SGHDT; CDR2 reads YYEEEE. The CDR3 nucleotides are TGTGCCAGCAGCTTCCAGGGAACCTACGAGCAGTACTTC. Its translation: CASSFQGTYEQYF.

This rearrangement joins TRBV5-1 to TRBJ2-3; weak D call: TRBD1 (5 bases). This CDR3 spans 17 amino acids. Per the germline V gene, CDR1 is SGHRS and CDR2 is YFSETQ. Trimming cost V 0 bases and J 6 bases, with 20 bases left between them. The CDR3 DNA reads TGCGCCAGCAGCTTGGCGGCAGGGAAGTCCTCTGGGGATACGCAGTATTTT. Its translation: CASSLAAGKSSGDTQYF.

This clone came up once. CDR3 nucleotide sequence: TGTGCCAGCAGTTTAGGCAGGGGGGTCAATCAGCCCCAGCATTTT. Protein product: CASSLGRGVNQPQHF. J is TRBJ1-5 and V is TRBV27, with 7 bases identical to TRBD1. J was trimmed by 3 bases and V by 2 bases; bases with no gene match: 4. Germline V gene data show CDR1 as MNHEY and CDR2 as SMNVEV (reference sequence). CDR3 length: 15 amino acids.

This rearrangement joins TRBV7-2 to TRBJ2-3; the D gene is possibly TRBD2 (6 bases). Trimming left V 8 bases short and J 2 bases short, with 20 bases between. The germline CDR1 and CDR2 sequences are SGHTA and FQGNSA. The CDR3 is made up of 16 amino acids. Written as DNA, the CDR3 is TGTGCCAGCTCCCCCTTTAGGCGGGGATTCACAGATACGCAGTATTTT. This sequence encodes CASSPFRRGFTDTQYF.

This clone was counted between two and nine times. The J gene is TRBJ2-2, the V gene TRBV30, with 7 positions matching TRBD2. CDR3 length equals 15 residues. Losses at the gene ends were 4 bases for V and 6 bases for J; bases not matched to a gene: 11. Germline lookup yields CDR1 GTSNPN and CDR2 SVGIG (reference sequence). The CDR3, as DNA: TGTGCCTGGACTTCTGGTCTGGGGGGGGCCGGGGAGCTGTTTTTT. It is translated as CAWTSGLGGAGELFF.

The chain is built from TRBV28 and TRBJ1-6, with TRBD1 matching over 8 bases. This CDR3 has 17 amino acids. Germline V gene sequence: CDR1 MDHEN, CDR2 SYDVKM. With 6 bases clipped from V and 3 bases from J, the junction kept 10 bases outside the gene matches. The CDR3 DNA reads as TGTGCCAGCAGCACCGCCGGAGACAGGGGCTATAATTCACCCCTCCACTTT. Its translation is CASSTAGDRGYNSPLHF.

The chain employs TRBV27 and TRBJ2-7, with 7 positions matching TRBD1. Unmatched junction bases numbered 16, after V lost 5 bases and J lost 6 bases. The CDR3 runs 16 residues. Germline values: CDR1 MNHEY, CDR2 SMNVEV (reference sequence). CDR3 region: CASSPSTGATGLEQYF. In DNA, the CDR3 is TGTGCCAGCAGTCCGAGCACAGGGGCAACGGGGCTCGAGCAGTACTTC.

This chain joins TRBV7-9 and TRBJ1-5, with 9 bases aligning to TRBD1. The V and J ends lost 5 bases and 3 bases, in that order; junction bases with no gene match: 8. Germline V lookup: CDR1 SEHNR, CDR2 FQNEAQ (reference sequence). CDR3 length equals 16 residues. Written as DNA, the CDR3 is TGTGCCAGCAGCCTGGGGACAGGGTCCATCAATCAGCCCCAGCATTTT. This translates into CASSLGTGSINQPQHF.

The rearrangement links TRBV10-3 to TRBJ1-5, with D perhaps TRBD1 (5 bases). Germline V gives CDR1 ENHRY, CDR2 SYGVKD. There are 14 residues in the CDR3. V was shortened by 2 bases and J by 5 bases, with 10 bases between the two germline ends. DNA for the CDR3: TGTGCCATCAGTGAGGCAGGGATCGATCAGCCCCAGCATTTT. Its protein is CAISEAGIDQPQHF.

The chain has TRBV19 and TRBJ2-1; possible D gene TRBD1, 6 bases. The CDR3 contains 15 residues. Germline CDR1 reads LNHDA; CDR2 reads SQIVND (reference sequence). Deletions cut 0 bases from V and 3 bases from J, with 9 bases between. CDR3 loop: CASSIDQGIYNEQFF. The CDR3 DNA sequence: TGTGCCAGTAGTATAGACCAGGGGATCTACAATGAGCAGTTCTTC.

This rearrangement joins TRBV13 to TRBJ2-7; 8 nucleotides line up with TRBD1. CDR3 length: 14 amino acids. Germline values: CDR1 PRHDT, CDR2 FYEKMQ (reference sequence). Trimming removed 4 bases from V and 3 bases from J; junction bases left unmatched: 5. The CDR3 sequence: CASSYRQGYYEQYF. The DNA for the CDR3 is TGTGCCAGCAGCTACCGACAGGGGTACTACGAGCAGTACTTC.

The chain joins TRBV2 to TRBJ2-1; 8 bases line up with TRBD2. V lost 2 bases, J lost 4 bases, and 7 bases stayed unmatched. CDR3 length: 16 amino acids. The germline CDR1 and CDR2 sequences are SNHLY and FYNNEI. For the CDR3, the DNA is TGTGCCAGCAGTGAAAGTATCAGCGGGAGTTACAATGAGCAGTTCTTC. Its protein product is CASSESISGSYNEQFF.

The sample holds one count of this clone. V is TRBV5-1 and J is TRBJ1-2, with TRBD1 identical over 8 bases. The trim removed 5 bases at V and 7 bases at J, leaving 7 bases unmatched. Germline V gene sequence: CDR1 SGHRS, CDR2 YFSETQ. The CDR3 totals 13 residues. The DNA of the CDR3 is TGCGCCAGCAGTTTCGGACAGGGAGGTGGCTACACCTTC. Translating it yields CASSFGQGGGYTF.

The chain combines TRBV27 with TRBJ1-5; the D is unclear. Germline CDR1 reads MNHEY; CDR2 reads SMNVEV (reference sequence). V was clipped by 6 bases and J by 2 bases, with 11 bases between them. This CDR3 has 14 residues. CDR3 coding DNA: TGTGCCAGCAGCAGAGGTCCGGGCAATCAGCCCCAGCATTTT. Protein product: CASSRGPGNQPQHF.

The V call is TRBV7-9, the J call TRBJ1-2, with 8 positions matching TRBD1. The V gene end was trimmed by 3 bases and the J gene end by 1 base; junction bases not matched to a gene: 1. Per germline, CDR1 SEHNR and CDR2 FQNEAQ (reference sequence). The CDR3 has 14 residues. Here the CDR3 reads CASSFTGGNYGYTF. CDR3 nucleotide sequence: TGTGCCAGCAGCTTTACAGGGGGTAACTATGGCTACACCTTC. Looking up the rest from reference TRBV7-9 and TRBJ1-2 gives the full variable domain: DTGVSQNPRHKITKRGQNVTFRCDPISEHNRLYWYRQTLGQGPEFLTYFQNEAQLEKSRLLSDRFSAERPKGSFSTLEIQRTEQGDSAMYLCASSFTGGNYGYTFGSGTRLTVV.

The rearrangement joins TRBV5-1 to TRBJ2-7, with TRBD1 identical over 9 bases. There are 13 residues in the CDR3. V trimming: 4 bases; J trimming: 6 bases; junction bases outside the gene matches: 5. Germline V gives CDR1 SGHRS, CDR2 YFSETQ. This chain's CDR3 is CASSTQGASEQYF. In DNA form, the CDR3 reads TGCGCCAGCAGCACACAGGGGGCTAGCGAGCAGTACTTC.

This clone was observed a single time. The gene calls are TRBV28 and TRBJ1-1, with 7 nucleotides matching TRBD1. J was trimmed by 9 bases and V by 9 bases; bases with no gene match: 13. The V gene's germline CDR1 is MDHEN and CDR2 SYDVKM. CDR3 length equals 13 residues. CDR3 region: CASARQGPPKAFF. As DNA, the CDR3 is TGTGCCAGTGCTCGACAGGGACCGCCAAAAGCTTTCTTT.

This clone is a singleton in its sample. The chain combines TRBV6-1 with TRBJ1-2, with D perhaps matching TRBD1 (5 bases). The CDR3 totals 16 residues. Trimming took off 3 bases at V and 5 bases at J, with 19 bases between the two ends. CDR1 is MNHNS, CDR2 SASEGT, per germline. Here the CDR3 DNA reads TGTGCCAGCAGTGAGGCAGGGTGGGTGTTTGGGTATGGCTACACCTTC. As protein: CASSEAGWVFGYGYTF.

Concerning this clone: The sample has other DNA sequences that encode this CDR3 too. The rearrangement uses TRBV29-1 and TRBJ1-2; D is uncertain. The ends were cut back, 4 bases at V and 3 bases at J, with 6 bases in the middle. Germline lookup yields CDR1 SQVTM and CDR2 ANQGSEA. The CDR3 loop spans 11 amino acids. The CDR3 bases are TGCAGCGTTGGGCAGGACTATGGCTACACCTTC. This gives the protein CSVGQDYGYTF.

The chain uses TRBV25-1 and TRBJ2-5, with a tentative D call TRBD2 (6 bases). V was pared by 5 bases and J by 2 bases, with 9 bases between. The CDR3 consists of 13 residues. In germline, CDR1 is MGHDK, CDR2 SYGVNS. Here the CDR3 DNA reads TGTGCCAGCAGTCCCCGGGAGCAAGAGACCCAGTACTTC. Protein product: CASSPREQETQYF.

This chain uses TRBV5-1 with TRBJ2-7, with TRBD2 as a possible D gene (6 bases). The CDR3 contains 15 residues. Germline values: CDR1 SGHRS, CDR2 YFSETQ. V lost 3 bases and J lost 6, with 19 bases in between. The CDR3 bases are TGCGCCAGCAGCTCGACGGAGGACTGGCGGGGCGAGCAGTACTTC. It specifies CASSSTEDWRGEQYF.

The chain has TRBV28 and TRBJ1-3; D might be TRBD1 (5 bases). The CDR3 contains 14 residues. Germline CDR1 reads MDHEN; CDR2 reads SYDVKM. Trimming removed 6 bases at V and 1 base at J, with 10 bases between. CDR3 sequence: CASRPSGSGNTIYF. CDR3 sequence (DNA): TGTGCCAGCAGACCATCAGGGTCTGGAAACACCATATATTTT. The whole variable domain, filled in from reference TRBV28 and TRBJ1-3, reads DVKVTQSSRYLVKRTGEKVFLECVQDMDHENMFWYRQDPGLGLRLIYFSYDVKMKEKGDIPEGYSVSREKKERFSLILESASTNQTSMYLCASRPSGSGNTIYFGEGSWLTVV.

The chain joins TRBV19 to TRBJ2-7, with 10 bases aligning to TRBD2. Germline loops: CDR1 LNHDA, CDR2 SQIVND (reference sequence). CDR3 size: 15 residues. The V and J ends lost 4 bases and 4 bases, in that order; junction bases with no gene match: 7. The CDR3 reads CASSTASGSGYEQYF. In DNA form, the CDR3 reads TGTGCCAGTAGTACAGCTAGCGGGAGTGGGTACGAGCAGTACTTC. The full variable domain, in which reference TRBV19 and TRBJ2-7 provide the parts outside the CDR3, is DGGITQSPKYLFRKEGQNVTLSCEQNLNHDAMYWYRQDPGQGLRLIYYSQIVNDFQKGDIAEGYSVSREKKESFPLTVTSAQKNPTAFYLCASSTASGSGYEQYFGPGTRLTVT.

V is TRBV29-1 and J is TRBJ2-1; D is perhaps TRBD2 (6 bases). Germline CDR1 reads SQVTM; CDR2 reads ANQGSEA. This CDR3 contains 13 residues. Trimming shortened V by 6 bases and J by 7 bases, and 16 bases separated the two germline ends. This CDR3 reads CSVAGPAANEQFF. For the CDR3, the DNA is TGCAGCGTGGCGGGACCTGCCGCTAATGAGCAGTTCTTC.